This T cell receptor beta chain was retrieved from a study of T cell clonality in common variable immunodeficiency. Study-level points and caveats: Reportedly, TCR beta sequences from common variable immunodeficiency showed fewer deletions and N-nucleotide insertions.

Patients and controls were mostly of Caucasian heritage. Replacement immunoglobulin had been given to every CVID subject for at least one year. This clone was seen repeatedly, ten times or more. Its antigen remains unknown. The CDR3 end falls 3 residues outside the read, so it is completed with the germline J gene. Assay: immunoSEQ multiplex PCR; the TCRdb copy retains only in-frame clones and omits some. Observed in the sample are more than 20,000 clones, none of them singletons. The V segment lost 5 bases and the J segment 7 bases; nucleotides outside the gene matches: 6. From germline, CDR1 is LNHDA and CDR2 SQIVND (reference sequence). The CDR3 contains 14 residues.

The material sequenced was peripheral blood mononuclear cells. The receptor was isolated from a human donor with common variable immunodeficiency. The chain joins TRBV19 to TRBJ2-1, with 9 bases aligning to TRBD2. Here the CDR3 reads CASSLREGRNEQFF. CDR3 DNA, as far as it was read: TGTGCCAGTAGTTTGCGGGAGGGCCGAAATGAG.